Listed here are 32 T cell receptor beta chains from one sample, sequenced in a study of cytomegalovirus exposure and HLA in healthy donors. A multiplex PCR was run with 60 Vbeta primers and 13 Jbeta primers. Clones were sequenced by immunoSEQ multiplex PCR, and TCRdb holds only the in-frame ones, with some missing. In the table there are around 100,000 clones, around 80% of which are singletons. The material sequenced was PBMCs. The receptors stem from a woman aged 18-29 years in good health and CMV-seropositive.

In this sample, this clone turned up a few times. This chain joins TRBV9 and TRBJ1-1; perhaps TRBD1 as D (6 bases). Germline CDR1 SGDLS, CDR2 YYNGEE. This CDR3 is 15 amino acids long. The ends were cut back, 0 bases at V and 4 bases at J, with 13 bases in the middle. The CDR3 sequence: CASSVGAGAPTEAFF. DNA of the CDR3: TGTGCCAGCAGCGTAGGGGCGGGGGCGCCCACTGAAGCTTTCTTT.

Of note for this clone: One end of the junction is discordant with germline, which a read error may explain. This specimen includes other DNA sequences encoding the same CDR3. This chain joins TRBV28 and TRBJ1-2, with 7 bases lining up with TRBD1. The CDR3 contains 15 residues. The germline gives CDR1 MDHEN, CDR2 SYDVKM. The CDR3 DNA reads as TGTGCCAGCAGTAAGGGGGCGATTGGAAACTACGGCTACACCTTC. Its translation is CASSKGAIGNYGYTF.

The V and J genes are TRBV7-2 and TRBJ2-3, with D tentatively TRBD2 (6 bases). V was shortened by 2 bases and J by 5 bases, with 17 bases between the two germline ends. The V gene's germline CDR1 is SGHTA and CDR2 FQGNSA. The CDR3 runs to 16 residues. The DNA for the CDR3 is TGTGCCAGCAGCTTATTGGCGGGGCGGATTAGAGATACGCAGTATTTT. This gives the protein CASSLLAGRIRDTQYF. Full variable domain (outside the CDR3, taken from reference TRBV7-2 and TRBJ2-3): GAGVSQSPSNKVTEKGKDVELRCDPISGHTALYWYRQSLGQGLEFLIYFQGNSAPDKSGLPSDRFSAERTGGSVSTLTIQRTQQEDSAVYLCASSLLAGRIRDTQYFGPGTRLTVL.

This chain connects TRBV20-1 to TRBJ2-7; D unresolved. The CDR3 is made up of 10 amino acids. Per germline, CDR1 DFQATT and CDR2 SNEGSKA (reference sequence). V was cut by 6 bases and J by 5 bases, with 8 bases left in between. For the CDR3, the DNA is TGCAGTGCCAGCGACCACGAGCAGTACTTC. Translating it yields CSASDHEQYF.

This chain connects TRBV29-1 to TRBJ1-4; D perhaps matches TRBD1 (5 bases). The V and J ends lost 7 bases and 3 bases respectively, with 9 bases between them. Germline CDR1 reads SQVTM; CDR2 reads ANQGSEA. The CDR3 extends over 12 amino acids. The CDR3 region is CSGQFANEKLFF. CDR3 DNA: TGCAGCGGACAGTTCGCTAATGAAAAACTGTTTTTT.

This chain connects TRBV15 to TRBJ2-7; TRBD1 aligns across 8 bases. Germline V gene lookup returns CDR1 LNHNV and CDR2 YYDKDF (reference sequence). This CDR3 has 16 amino acids. Trimming cost V 5 bases and J 5 bases; bases outside gene matches: 14. CDR3 residues: CATSSWEGQGAHEQYF. The DNA of the CDR3 is TGTGCCACCAGCTCTTGGGAAGGGCAGGGGGCTCACGAGCAGTACTTC.

V gene TRBV4-2 combines with J gene TRBJ2-7; 7 nucleotides match TRBD1. The junction had 13 bases not matched to a gene; V was cut back by 4 bases and J by 4 bases. CDR3 length: 16 amino acids. Germline values: CDR1 LGHNA, CDR2 YNFKEQ. CDR3 nucleotides: TGTGCCAGCAGCCCAAACTTACGGACAGGTGGGTACGAGCAGTACTTC. Translated, it gives CASSPNLRTGGYEQYF.

The gene calls are TRBV9 and TRBJ2-1, with unresolved D. The V end lost 6 bases, the J end lost 0 bases, and 10 bases lay between the germline ends. The CDR3 is 14 amino acids. CDR1 SGDLS and CDR2 YYNGEE come from the germline V gene. The CDR3 DNA follows: TGTGCCAGCACCCCAGGAAGCTCCTACAATGAGCAGTTCTTC. This gives the protein CASTPGSSYNEQFF.

The V call is TRBV5-4, the J call TRBJ2-7; D ambiguous. CDR1 and CDR2 from the germline V gene are SGHNT and YYREEE (reference sequence). This CDR3 has 14 amino acids. V lost 0 bases and J 0 bases, leaving 7 bases between the germline ends. CDR3 amino acids: CASSLAPPSYEQYF. In DNA form, the CDR3 reads TGTGCCAGCAGCTTGGCCCCTCCCTCCTACGAGCAGTACTTC.

CDR3 sequence (DNA): TGTGCCTGGAGTGACAGGGGGGCCAAAAACATTCAGTACTTC. It yields the protein CAWSDRGAKNIQYF. The chain joins TRBV30 to TRBJ2-4; 8 bases are shared with TRBD1. V was clipped by 1 base and J by 1 base; unmatched bases: 0. This CDR3 region has 14 residues. Germline V gives CDR1 GTSNPN, CDR2 SVGIG (reference sequence).

The chain recombines TRBV6-5 with TRBJ1-5, with D perhaps matching TRBD1 (6 bases). CDR3 length equals 13 residues. CDR1 is MNHEY and CDR2 is SVGAGI in the germline V gene. The ends were cut back, 7 bases at V and 5 bases at J, with 12 bases in the middle. The DNA of the CDR3 is TGTGCCAGCACAAGGGGGAGAGATCAGCCCCAGCATTTT. Its translation: CASTRGRDQPQHF.

The chain carries TRBV2 and TRBJ2-5; D might be TRBD2 (6 bases). Trimming removed 7 bases from V and 5 bases from J, with 14 bases in between. CDR1 is SNHLY and CDR2 is FYNNEI in the germline V gene. The CDR3 totals 13 residues. CDR3 DNA: TGTGCCAGCACCCCGGGGAGGAGGGAGACCCAGTACTTC. This encodes CASTPGRRETQYF.

The rearrangement joins TRBV2 to TRBJ2-7, with 7 bases fitting TRBD1. The V segment lost 5 bases and the J segment 1 base; nucleotides outside the gene matches: 8. In germline, CDR1 is SNHLY, CDR2 FYNNEI. The CDR3 spans 15 residues. The CDR3: CASSPGGQRSYEQYF. The CDR3 DNA follows: TGTGCCAGCAGTCCAGGGGGACAGCGATCCTACGAGCAGTACTTC.

This chain connects TRBV10-3 to TRBJ1-1; TRBD1 agrees at 10 bases. Germline CDR1 reads ENHRY; CDR2 reads SYGVKD. Trimming took 7 bases from V and 4 from J; bases not matched to a gene: 6. This CDR3 is 14 amino acids long. The DNA of the CDR3 is TGTGCCATCACGGGGACAGGGGTAGGCACTGAAGCTTTCTTT. Protein: CAITGTGVGTEAFF.

The J gene is TRBJ1-4, the V gene TRBV6-6, with 8 bases lining up with TRBD1. The germline V gene has CDR1 MNHNY and CDR2 SVGAGI (reference sequence). With 6 bases clipped from V and 2 bases from J, the junction kept 8 bases outside the gene matches. This CDR3 contains 16 residues. CDR3 sequence (DNA): TGTGCCAGCAGCCTGACAGGGGTTCTCACTAATGAAAAACTGTTTTTT. Translated: CASSLTGVLTNEKLFF.

This clone was seen a few times. The chain uses TRBV7-3 and TRBJ2-1, with 13 bases lining up with TRBD2. Germline V lookup: CDR1 SGHTA, CDR2 FQGTGA. The CDR3 sequence is 16 residues long. The V segment lost 6 bases and the J segment 5 bases; nucleotides outside the gene matches: 7. As DNA, the CDR3 is TGTGCCAGCAGGCGGACTAGCGGGGGCCTAGACAATGAGCAGTTCTTC. It specifies CASRRTSGGLDNEQFF.

The chain uses TRBV19 and TRBJ1-2; the D gene is possibly TRBD1 (6 bases). The germline CDR1 and CDR2 sequences are LNHDA and SQIVND (reference sequence). This CDR3 is built from 11 residues. Trimming pared 11 bases from V and 8 bases from J, leaving 15 bases between. The DNA for the CDR3 is TGTGCCCATAGGGGGTGGGAAGGCTACACCTTC. It is translated as CAHRGWEGYTF. The full variable domain, with the rest looked up from reference TRBV19 and TRBJ1-2, is DGGITQSPKYLFRKEGQNVTLSCEQNLNHDAMYWYRQDPGQGLRLIYYSQIVNDFQKGDIAEGYSVSREKKESFPLTVTSAQKNPTAFYLCAHRGWEGYTFGSGTRLTVV.

The V call is TRBV5-1, the J call TRBJ2-5; D remains unclear. Germline V gene lookup returns CDR1 SGHRS and CDR2 YFSETQ. The CDR3 totals 14 residues. The ends were cut back, 0 bases at V and 5 bases at J, with 11 bases in the middle. The CDR3, as DNA: TGCGCCAGCAGCTTGGGGGCCCTGGTGGAGACCCAGTACTTC. Protein: CASSLGALVETQYF.

The J gene is TRBJ1-2, the V gene TRBV28, with D possibly TRBD1 on 5 matching bases. The CDR3 consists of 14 residues. Germline V gene sequence: CDR1 MDHEN, CDR2 SYDVKM. V dropped 6 bases and J dropped 3 bases, with 14 bases sitting between them. The CDR3 DNA is TGTGCCAGCAGCCTTAGGGCAGGGTACTATGGCTACACCTTC. Translated, it gives CASSLRAGYYGYTF.

This sequence joins TRBV7-3 and TRBJ2-1, with 8 nucleotides matching TRBD1. Trimming took 5 bases from V and 8 from J; bases not matched to a gene: 14. This CDR3 has 16 residues. Germline CDR1 SGHTA, CDR2 FQGTGA. The CDR3 DNA reads as TGTGCCAGCAGCCCGGGACAGGCGCAAGGGTTGGATGAGCAGTTCTTC. It encodes CASSPGQAQGLDEQFF.

The J gene is TRBJ2-7, the V gene TRBV18, with 11 bases fitting TRBD2. Germline assignment: CDR1 KGHSH and CDR2 LQKENI. The junction had 6 bases not matched to a gene; V was cut back by 1 base and J by 1 base. This CDR3 is built from 17 residues. CDR3 DNA sequence: TGTGCCAGCTCACCACTAGCGGGAGGGCTACAATCCTACGAGCAGTACTTC. Translated, it gives CASSPLAGGLQSYEQYF.

This sequence joins TRBV4-2 and TRBJ2-7; D uncertain. Germline CDR1 reads LGHNA; CDR2 reads YNFKEQ. Trimming shortened V by 3 bases and J by 0 bases, and 9 bases separated the two germline ends. CDR3 length equals 14 residues. The CDR3 spells CASSQWASSYEQYF. CDR3 DNA: TGTGCCAGCAGCCAGTGGGCTTCCTCCTACGAGCAGTACTTC.

The J gene is TRBJ1-2, the V gene TRBV15; 8 nucleotides agree with TRBD1. The CDR3 is 21 amino acids. V gave up 2 bases and J gave up 2 bases; unmatched junction bases: 22. Germline assignment: CDR1 LNHNV and CDR2 YYDKDF (reference sequence). The CDR3 here is CATSRIPGQARGRPMNYGYTF. The CDR3 nucleotides read TGTGCCACCAGCAGAATTCCGGGACAGGCCAGGGGACGCCCAATGAACTATGGCTACACCTTC.

As for this clone: One end of the junction does not line up with germline, which may come from a read error. The rearrangement links TRBV27 to TRBJ2-5; possibly TRBD2 for D (5 bases). This CDR3 has 14 amino acids. Germline values: CDR1 MNHEY, CDR2 SMNVEV (reference sequence). CDR3 loop: CASSLSEVAETQYF. In DNA form, the CDR3 reads TGCGCCAGCAGTTTATCGGAGGTCGCCGAGACCCAGTACTTC.

The chain combines TRBV29-1 with TRBJ2-2, with 9 bases aligning to TRBD2. CDR1 and CDR2 from the germline V gene are SQVTM and ANQGSEA. V dropped 6 bases and J dropped 0; count of bases not matched to a gene: 14. CDR3 length: 18 amino acids. CDR3 sequence: CSVPSKSSGTTNTGELFF. For the CDR3, the DNA is TGCAGCGTCCCCAGTAAGTCTAGCGGGACGACGAACACCGGGGAGCTGTTTTTT.

The rearrangement links TRBV7-3 to TRBJ2-7, with D tentatively TRBD2 (6 bases). CDR1 is SGHTA, CDR2 FQGTGA, per germline. This CDR3 has 15 residues. V was trimmed by 1 base and J by 0 bases, leaving 10 bases between them. As DNA, the CDR3 is TGTGCCAGCAGCTTAATCGGGGGACGCTCCTACGAGCAGTACTTC. Translation gives CASSLIGGRSYEQYF. Full variable domain (outside the CDR3, taken from reference TRBV7-3 and TRBJ2-7): GAGVSQTPSNKVTEKGKYVELRCDPISGHTALYWYRQSLGQGPEFLIYFQGTGAADDSGLPNDRFFAVRPEGSVSTLKIQRTERGDSAVYLCASSLIGGRSYEQYFGPGTRLTVT.

The chain has TRBV15 and TRBJ1-2, with D hard to call. Per the germline V gene, CDR1 is LNHNV and CDR2 is YYDKDF (reference sequence). Between the trimmed V and J ends, which lost 3 bases and 5 bases, there was a span of 10 bases. This CDR3 is 13 amino acids long. The CDR3 here is CATSSEKQYGYTF. CDR3 sequence (DNA): TGTGCCACCAGCAGTGAAAAACAGTATGGCTACACCTTC.

The chain joins TRBV25-1 to TRBJ2-7; D might be TRBD1 (6 bases). The CDR3 is 16 amino acids. V lost 1 base, J lost 0 bases, and 13 bases lay in between. Germline V gene data show CDR1 as MGHDK and CDR2 as SYGVNS. The CDR3 here is CASSEWGTGSSYEQYF. In DNA, the CDR3 is TGTGCCAGCAGTGAATGGGGTACAGGGAGCTCCTACGAGCAGTACTTC.

The chain uses TRBV4-3 and TRBJ1-2; 7 nucleotides match TRBD1. Germline-derived CDR1 and CDR2 are LGHNA and YSLEER. V lost 4 bases, J lost 8 bases, and 7 bases stayed unmatched. The CDR3 extends over 13 amino acids. CDR3 loop: CASSPRGDRGYTF. In DNA, the CDR3 is TGCGCCAGCAGCCCCAGGGGGGACCGGGGCTACACCTTC.

This clone was found a few times. The chain couples TRBV11-2 to TRBJ2-1, with 10 bases fitting TRBD1. V lost 4 bases and J lost 10; bases outside the gene matches: 16. This CDR3 has 17 amino acids. In germline, CDR1 is SGHAT, CDR2 FQNNGV. CDR3 residues: CASSSIWTGGPPREQFF. CDR3 coding DNA: TGTGCCAGCAGCTCAATATGGACAGGGGGTCCTCCACGGGAGCAGTTCTTC.

J is TRBJ2-2 and V is TRBV4-3; 8 positions agree with TRBD1. V lost 1 base, J lost 3 bases, and 10 bases stayed unmatched. The CDR3 sequence is 18 residues long. In germline, CDR1 is LGHNA, CDR2 YSLEER. CDR3 sequence (DNA): TGCGCCAGCAGCCAAGGTTGGGGGGCACAGGGGGACACCGGGGAGCTGTTTTTT. It translates to CASSQGWGAQGDTGELFF.

The rearrangement joins TRBV7-9 to TRBJ2-3; maybe TRBD2 (6 bases). Trimming shortened V by 7 bases and J by 6 bases, and 20 bases separated the two germline ends. The CDR3 extends over 15 amino acids. CDR1 SEHNR and CDR2 FQNEAQ come from the germline V gene (reference sequence). The CDR3 coding sequence is TGTGCCAGCAACCCTAGGGGACTCCCAGCGGATACGCAGTATTTT. This codes for CASNPRGLPADTQYF.